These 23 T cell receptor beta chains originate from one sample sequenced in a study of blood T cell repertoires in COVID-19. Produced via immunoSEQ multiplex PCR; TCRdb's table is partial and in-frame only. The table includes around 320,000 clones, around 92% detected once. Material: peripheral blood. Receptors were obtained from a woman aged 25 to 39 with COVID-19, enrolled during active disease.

CDR3 nucleotides: TGCAGTGCCCGACAGACCAGGGAGCTGTTTTTT. Protein: CSARQTRELFF. This chain connects TRBV20-1 to TRBJ2-2, with a possible D match to TRBD1 (5 bases). This CDR3 is built from 11 residues. The germline CDR1 and CDR2 sequences are DFQATT and SNEGSKA (reference sequence). V shed 6 bases and J shed 9 bases, with 11 bases lying between them.

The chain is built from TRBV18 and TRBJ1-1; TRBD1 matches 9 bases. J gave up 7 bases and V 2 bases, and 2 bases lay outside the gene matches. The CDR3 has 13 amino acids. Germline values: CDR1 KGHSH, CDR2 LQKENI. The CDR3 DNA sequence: TGTGCCAGCTCACCAGGGACAGGGAATGAAGCTTTCTTT. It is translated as CASSPGTGNEAFF.

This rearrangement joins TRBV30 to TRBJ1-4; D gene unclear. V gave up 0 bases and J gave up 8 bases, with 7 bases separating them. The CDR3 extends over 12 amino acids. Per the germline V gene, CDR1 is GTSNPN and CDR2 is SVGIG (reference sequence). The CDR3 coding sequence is TGTGCCTGGAGTGTCAATAGCGAAAAACTGTTTTTT. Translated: CAWSVNSEKLFF.

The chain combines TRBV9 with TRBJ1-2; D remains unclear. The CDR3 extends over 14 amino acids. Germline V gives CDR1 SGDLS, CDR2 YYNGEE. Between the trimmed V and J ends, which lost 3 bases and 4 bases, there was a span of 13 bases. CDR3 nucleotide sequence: TGTGCCAGCAGCGCCGGCTGGGCAGGCTATGGCTACACCTTC. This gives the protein CASSAGWAGYGYTF.

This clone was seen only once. CDR3 DNA sequence: TGCGCCAGCAGCCCGAGGACAGAGCCTGACGGGGGCTACACCTTC. This encodes CASSPRTEPDGGYTF. This sequence joins TRBV10-1 and TRBJ1-2; TRBD1 might be the D (6 bases). V was cut by 6 bases and J by 8 bases, with 22 bases left in between. The CDR3 has 15 amino acids. Per germline, CDR1 WNHNN and CDR2 SYGVQD (reference sequence).

The CDR3 DNA is TGTGCCAGCAGAACAGGGTTTTCGATCTACGAGCAGTACTTC. Translation: CASRTGFSIYEQYF. This chain joins TRBV27 and TRBJ2-7; possible D gene TRBD1, 6 bases. The CDR3 sequence is 14 residues long. V shed 6 bases and J shed 3 bases, with 15 bases lying between them. Germline CDR1 MNHEY, CDR2 SMNVEV (reference sequence).

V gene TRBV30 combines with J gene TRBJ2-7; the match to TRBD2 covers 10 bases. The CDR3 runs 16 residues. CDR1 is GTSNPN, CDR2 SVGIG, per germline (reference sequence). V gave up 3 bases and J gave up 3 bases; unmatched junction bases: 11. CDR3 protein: CAWRQTRAGGYYEQYF. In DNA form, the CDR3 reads TGTGCCTGGAGACAGACTCGAGCGGGAGGGTACTACGAGCAGTACTTC.

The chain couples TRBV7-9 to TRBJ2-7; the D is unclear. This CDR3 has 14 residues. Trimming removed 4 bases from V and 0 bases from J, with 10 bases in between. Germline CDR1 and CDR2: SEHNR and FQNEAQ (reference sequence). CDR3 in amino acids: CASSSDITSYEQYF. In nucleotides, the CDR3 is TGTGCCAGCAGCTCAGACATTACCTCCTACGAGCAGTACTTC. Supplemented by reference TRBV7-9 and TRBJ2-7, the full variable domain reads DTGVSQNPRHKITKRGQNVTFRCDPISEHNRLYWYRQTLGQGPEFLTYFQNEAQLEKSRLLSDRFSAERPKGSFSTLEIQRTEQGDSAMYLCASSSDITSYEQYFGPGTRLTVT.

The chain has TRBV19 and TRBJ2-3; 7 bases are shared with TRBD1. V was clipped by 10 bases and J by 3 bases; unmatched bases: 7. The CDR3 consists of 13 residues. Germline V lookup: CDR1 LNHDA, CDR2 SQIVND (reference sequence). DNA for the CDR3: TGTGCCACCGGGGACAGTCCGACAGATACGCAGTATTTT. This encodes CATGDSPTDTQYF.

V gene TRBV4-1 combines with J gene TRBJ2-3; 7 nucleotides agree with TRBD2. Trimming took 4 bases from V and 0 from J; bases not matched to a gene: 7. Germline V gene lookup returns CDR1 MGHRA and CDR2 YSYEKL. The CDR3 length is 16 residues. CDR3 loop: CASSPVGLESTDTQYF. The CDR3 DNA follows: TGCGCCAGCAGCCCTGTCGGACTAGAGAGCACAGATACGCAGTATTTT.

The CDR3 region is CASSPLSGTGLFNTEAFF. CDR3 bases: TGTGCCAGCTCACCCCTGTCTGGGACAGGGTTGTTTAACACTGAAGCTTTCTTT. This chain joins TRBV18 and TRBJ1-1, with 9 nucleotides matching TRBD1. Germline trimming cut 3 bases from V and 2 bases from J; bases unmatched to any gene: 13. Germline-derived CDR1 and CDR2 are KGHSH and LQKENI. This CDR3 contains 18 residues.

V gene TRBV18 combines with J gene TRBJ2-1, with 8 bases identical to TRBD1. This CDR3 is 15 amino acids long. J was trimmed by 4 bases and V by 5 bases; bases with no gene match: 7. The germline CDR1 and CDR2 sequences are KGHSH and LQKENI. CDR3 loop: CASSFGQGGYNEQFF. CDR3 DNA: TGTGCCAGCTCATTCGGACAGGGTGGTTACAATGAGCAGTTCTTC.

CDR3: CASSPPHRESNSPLHF. The CDR3 DNA reads as TGTGCCAGCTCACCACCCCATAGGGAGTCTAATTCACCCCTCCACTTT. The chain employs TRBV18 and TRBJ1-6; D uncertain. The CDR3 sequence is 16 residues long. V was cut by 0 bases and J by 6 bases, with 12 bases left in between. Looked up from germline, CDR1 is KGHSH and CDR2 is LQKENI.

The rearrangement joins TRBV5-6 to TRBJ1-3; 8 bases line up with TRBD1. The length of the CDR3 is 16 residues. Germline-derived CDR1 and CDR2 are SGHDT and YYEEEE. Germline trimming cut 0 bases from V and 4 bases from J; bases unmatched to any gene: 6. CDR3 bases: TGTGCCAGCAGCTTGGATGGGGACAGGTCCGGAAACACCATATATTTT. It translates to CASSLDGDRSGNTIYF.

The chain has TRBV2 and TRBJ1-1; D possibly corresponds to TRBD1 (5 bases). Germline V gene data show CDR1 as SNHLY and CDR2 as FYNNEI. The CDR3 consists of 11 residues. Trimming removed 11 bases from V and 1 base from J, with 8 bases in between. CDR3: CARQKNTEAFF. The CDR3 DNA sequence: TGTGCCCGACAGAAGAACACTGAAGCTTTCTTT.

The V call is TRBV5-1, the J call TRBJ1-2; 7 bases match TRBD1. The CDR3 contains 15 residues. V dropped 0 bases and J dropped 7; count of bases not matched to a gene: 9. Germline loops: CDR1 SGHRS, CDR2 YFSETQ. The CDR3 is CASSLEGGERGGYTF. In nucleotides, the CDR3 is TGCGCCAGCAGCTTGGAAGGGGGCGAGAGGGGTGGCTACACCTTC.

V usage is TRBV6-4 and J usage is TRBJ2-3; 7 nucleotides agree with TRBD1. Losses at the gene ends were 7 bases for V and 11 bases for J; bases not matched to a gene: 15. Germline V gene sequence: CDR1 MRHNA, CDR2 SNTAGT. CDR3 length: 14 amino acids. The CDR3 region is CASKTGAGFIKQYF. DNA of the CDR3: TGTGCCAGCAAAACAGGGGCGGGTTTCATTAAGCAGTATTTT.

CDR3 region: CASSQPLAGAYNEQFF. CDR3 sequence (DNA): TGTGCCAGCAGCCAACCGCTAGCGGGGGCCTACAATGAGCAGTTCTTC. This chain links TRBV4-2 with TRBJ2-1, with TRBD2 identical over 10 bases. CDR1 LGHNA and CDR2 YNFKEQ come from the germline V gene. The CDR3 totals 16 residues. V gave up 2 bases and J gave up 2 bases; unmatched junction bases: 3.

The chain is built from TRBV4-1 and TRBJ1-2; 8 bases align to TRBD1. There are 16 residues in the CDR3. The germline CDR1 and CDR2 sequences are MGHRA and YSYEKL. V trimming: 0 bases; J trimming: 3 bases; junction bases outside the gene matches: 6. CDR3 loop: CASSQDGQGAYYGYTF. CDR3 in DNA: TGCGCCAGCAGCCAAGATGGTCAGGGGGCCTACTATGGCTACACCTTC.

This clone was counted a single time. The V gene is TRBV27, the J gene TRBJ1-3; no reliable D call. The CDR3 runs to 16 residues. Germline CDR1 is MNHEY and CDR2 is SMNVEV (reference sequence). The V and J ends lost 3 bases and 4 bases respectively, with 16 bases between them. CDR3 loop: CASSFRSPESGNTIYF. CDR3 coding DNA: TGTGCCAGCAGTTTTAGGAGCCCCGAGTCCGGAAACACCATATATTTT.

In nucleotides, the CDR3 is TGTGCCAGCAGCTTGGTGCGAGAACCACAGTACTTC. Translating it yields CASSLVREPQYF. The chain links TRBV7-2 to TRBJ2-7, with no clear D. The CDR3 consists of 12 residues. The germline gives CDR1 SGHTA, CDR2 FQGNSA. V dropped 3 bases and J dropped 10 bases, with 13 bases sitting between them.

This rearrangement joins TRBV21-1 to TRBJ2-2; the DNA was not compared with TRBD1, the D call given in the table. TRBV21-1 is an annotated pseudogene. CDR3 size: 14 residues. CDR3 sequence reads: CASSKVTVAGELFF. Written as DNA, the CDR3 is TGTGCCAGCAGCAAAGTAACAGTTGCCGGGGAGCTGTTTTTT.

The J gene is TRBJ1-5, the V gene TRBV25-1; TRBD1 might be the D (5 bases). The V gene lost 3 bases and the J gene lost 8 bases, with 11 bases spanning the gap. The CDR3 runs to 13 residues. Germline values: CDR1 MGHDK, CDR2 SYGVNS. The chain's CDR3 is CASSDRGFEPQHF. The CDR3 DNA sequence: TGTGCCAGCAGTGACCGGGGGTTTGAGCCCCAGCATTTT.